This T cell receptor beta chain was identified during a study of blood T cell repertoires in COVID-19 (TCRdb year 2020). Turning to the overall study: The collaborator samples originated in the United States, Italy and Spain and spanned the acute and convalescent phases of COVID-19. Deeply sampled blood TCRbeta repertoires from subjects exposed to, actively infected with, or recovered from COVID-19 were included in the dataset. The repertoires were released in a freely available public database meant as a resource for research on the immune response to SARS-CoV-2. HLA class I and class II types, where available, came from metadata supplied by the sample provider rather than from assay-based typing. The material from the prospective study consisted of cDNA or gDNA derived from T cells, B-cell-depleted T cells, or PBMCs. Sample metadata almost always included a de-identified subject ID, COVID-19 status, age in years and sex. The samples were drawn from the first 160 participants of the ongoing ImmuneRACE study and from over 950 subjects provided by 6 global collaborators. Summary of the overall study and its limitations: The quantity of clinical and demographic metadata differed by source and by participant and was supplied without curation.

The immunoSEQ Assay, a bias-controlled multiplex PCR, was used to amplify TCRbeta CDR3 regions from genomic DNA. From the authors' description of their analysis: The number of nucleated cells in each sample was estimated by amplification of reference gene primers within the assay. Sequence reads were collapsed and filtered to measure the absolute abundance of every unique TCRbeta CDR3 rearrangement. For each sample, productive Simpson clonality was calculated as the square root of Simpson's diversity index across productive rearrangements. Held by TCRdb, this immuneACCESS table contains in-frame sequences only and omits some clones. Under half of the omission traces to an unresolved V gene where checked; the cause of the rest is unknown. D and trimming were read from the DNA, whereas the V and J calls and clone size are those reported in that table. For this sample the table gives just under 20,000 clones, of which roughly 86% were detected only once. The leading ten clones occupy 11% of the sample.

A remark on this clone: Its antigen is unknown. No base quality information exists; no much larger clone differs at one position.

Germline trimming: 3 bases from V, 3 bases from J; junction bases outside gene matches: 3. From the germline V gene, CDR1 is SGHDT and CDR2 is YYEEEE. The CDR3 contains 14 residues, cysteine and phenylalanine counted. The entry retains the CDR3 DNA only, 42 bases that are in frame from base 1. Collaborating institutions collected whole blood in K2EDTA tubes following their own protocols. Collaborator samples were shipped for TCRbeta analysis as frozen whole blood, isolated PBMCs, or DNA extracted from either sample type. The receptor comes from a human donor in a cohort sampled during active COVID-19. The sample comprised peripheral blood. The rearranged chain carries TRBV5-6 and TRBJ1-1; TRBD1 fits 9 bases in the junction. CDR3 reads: CASSYRGLDTEAFF. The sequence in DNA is TGTGCCAGCAGCTACAGGGGGCTTGACACTGAAGCTTTCTTT.